Listed below are T cell receptor beta chains from one sample, sequenced in a study of cytomegalovirus exposure and HLA in healthy donors. Data came from immunoSEQ multiplex PCR; TCRdb stores just in-frame clones and leaves some out. The sample shows about 200,000 clones, roughly 88% of them seen only once. Material for sequencing was PBMCs. The origin of the receptors is a woman aged 25 to 45 in good health and CMV-seropositive. Each CDR3 is given with its conserved first and last residue. A D gene is named only where the DNA matches it firmly. Clone size appears in some rows only: once, few, many, or a class for an expanded clone.

V gene,D gene,CDR3 length,J gene,clone size,CDR3 protein,CDR3 DNA
TRBV28,TRBD1,18,TRBJ2-6,NA,CASSYNGQGAPGANVLTF,TGTGCCAGCAGTTATAACGGACAGGGGGCCCCTGGGGCCAACGTCCTGACTTTC
TRBV2,TRBD2,15,TRBJ2-7,NA,CASKLGRTSSYEQYF,TGTGCCAGTAAACTCGGGAGGACGAGCTCCTACGAGCAGTACTTC
TRBV2,NA,13,TRBJ1-5,NA,CASSEPGNQPQHF,TGTGCCAGCAGTGAACCGGGCAATCAGCCCCAGCATTTT
TRBV19,TRBD1,13,TRBJ2-5,once,CASKKGTEETQYF,TGTGCCAGTAAAAAGGGGACAGAAGAGACCCAGTACTTC
TRBV25-1,TRBD2,18,TRBJ2-7,NA,CASSDLAGGPTGSYEQYF,TGTGCCAGCAGTGATCTAGCGGGAGGTCCAACGGGCTCCTACGAGCAGTACTTC
TRBV6-6,TRBD2,12,TRBJ2-7,few,CASSRTGGEQYF,TGTGCCAGCAGTAGAACCGGGGGGGAGCAGTACTTC
TRBV14,TRBD2,17,TRBJ2-4,NA,CASSPRRTSGSWSIQYF,TGTGCCAGCAGCCCCCGGCGGACTAGCGGGAGTTGGAGCATTCAGTACTTC
TRBV19,NA,16,TRBJ2-3,NA,CASSRRQTSSTDTQYF,TGTGCCAGTAGTCGCAGACAGACAAGTAGCACAGATACGCAGTATTTT
TRBV25-1,NA,12,TRBJ1-2,NA,CASSFGLYGYTF,TGTGCCAGCAGTTTTGGACTCTATGGCTACACCTTC
TRBV7-2,TRBD2,16,TRBJ2-2,NA,CASSPRTSGRTGELFF,TGTGCCAGCAGCCCTCGGACTAGCGGGAGAACCGGGGAGCTGTTTTTT
TRBV7-2,NA,13,TRBJ2-7,few,CASSLQSSYEQYF,TGTGCCAGCAGCCTACAGAGCTCCTACGAGCAGTACTTC
TRBV6-5,NA,13,TRBJ1-1,NA,CASSPHRDTEAFF,TGTGCCAGCAGCCCCCACAGGGACACTGAAGCTTTCTTT
TRBV5-1,NA,14,TRBJ2-5,NA,CASSTNGVSETQYF,TGCGCCAGCAGCACCAACGGTGTTTCGGAGACCCAGTACTTC